The 19 T cell receptor beta chains given below trace back to one sample, sequenced in a study of cytomegalovirus exposure and HLA in healthy donors. Researchers ran the PCR with 60 Vbeta and 13 Jbeta primers. The data were produced by immunoSEQ multiplex PCR, yet TCRdb's version contains in-frame clones alone and is incomplete. The sample carries around 170,000 clones, 81% recorded once. The sequencing sample was made of PBMCs. These receptors were taken from a middle-aged man in good health and CMV-seronegative.

The chain joins TRBV19 to TRBJ2-2; possible D gene TRBD1, 5 bases. The CDR3 runs 15 residues. The germline V gene encodes CDR1 LNHDA and CDR2 SQIVND (reference sequence). With 0 bases removed from V and 5 bases from J, the gap between germline ends came to 10 bases. DNA of the CDR3: TGTGCCAGTAGTATAGACAGGGCGCGAACCGGGGAGCTGTTTTTT. Its protein is CASSIDRARTGELFF.

This clone appeared a few times. The rearrangement uses TRBV5-4 and TRBJ2-5, with 10 positions matching TRBD2. The trim removed 4 bases at V and 5 bases at J, leaving 11 bases unmatched. The CDR3 totals 16 residues. Germline V gene lookup returns CDR1 SGHNT and CDR2 YYREEE (reference sequence). In nucleotides, the CDR3 is TGTGCCAGCAGCCGTACTACGGGAGCGGGGGGGGAGACCCAGTACTTC. This translates into CASSRTTGAGGETQYF.

The chain is built from TRBV11-1 and TRBJ1-1; unclear D gene. Per the germline V gene, CDR1 is SGHAT and CDR2 is FQDESV (reference sequence). The CDR3 is 11 residues long. V lost 5 bases and J lost 5, with 6 bases in between. DNA of the CDR3: TGTGCCAGCAGCGCGAGGACTGAAGCTTTCTTT. Its protein is CASSARTEAFF.

The V call is TRBV29-1, the J call TRBJ2-7, with 9 bases matching TRBD1. This CDR3 region has 14 residues. Germline CDR1 SQVTM, CDR2 ANQGSEA. The V gene end was trimmed by 2 bases and the J gene end by 3 bases; junction bases not matched to a gene: 5. The chain's CDR3 is CSVESGTGHYEQYF. In DNA form, the CDR3 reads TGCAGCGTTGAATCGGGGACAGGGCACTACGAGCAGTACTTC.

The J gene is TRBJ2-3, the V gene TRBV6-5, with 8 positions matching TRBD2. J was trimmed by 1 base and V by 7 bases; bases with no gene match: 7. The V gene's germline CDR1 is MNHEY and CDR2 SVGAGI. The CDR3 extends over 15 amino acids. The CDR3 sequence is CASTLAGSRTDTQYF. In DNA form, the CDR3 reads TGTGCCAGCACCTTAGCGGGAAGCCGCACAGATACGCAGTATTTT.

The chain uses TRBV7-2 and TRBJ1-5; D is unresolved. Germline values: CDR1 SGHTA, CDR2 FQGNSA. The CDR3 has 14 amino acids. V lost 5 bases and J 4 bases, leaving 12 bases between the germline ends. The CDR3 spells CASSLLGGNQPQHF. The CDR3 DNA follows: TGTGCCAGCAGCCTCCTTGGAGGAAATCAGCCCCAGCATTTT.

This clone appeared a few times. This chain uses TRBV4-2 with TRBJ2-4; no reliable D call. There are 8 residues in the CDR3. The V gene's germline CDR1 is LGHNA and CDR2 YNFKEQ. Trimming stripped 5 bases from V and 12 bases from J, with 2 bases between. The CDR3 coding sequence is TGTGCCAGCAGCTATCAGTACTTC. Protein sequence: CASSYQYF.

The V call is TRBV27, the J call TRBJ1-5, with TRBD1 matching 7 bases. In germline, CDR1 is MNHEY, CDR2 SMNVEV (reference sequence). V gave up 6 bases and J gave up 2 bases; unmatched junction bases: 4. The CDR3 spans 14 residues. The CDR3 bases are TGTGCCAGCAGAAGACAGGGAGGCAATCAGCCCCAGCATTTT. Amino acids: CASRRQGGNQPQHF.

This chain uses TRBV5-1 with TRBJ2-1, with TRBD1 identical over 7 bases. The germline V gene has CDR1 SGHRS and CDR2 YFSETQ. V was clipped by 3 bases and J by 4 bases; unmatched bases: 7. This CDR3 contains 15 residues. For the CDR3, the DNA is TGCGCCAGCAGCTGGGGACAGTACATTTACAATGAGCAGTTCTTC. Translation gives CASSWGQYIYNEQFF.

V usage is TRBV13 and J usage is TRBJ2-7; TRBD1 matches 8 bases. CDR1 and CDR2 (germline): PRHDT, FYEKMQ (reference sequence). CDR3 size: 20 residues. J was trimmed by 1 base and V by 4 bases; bases with no gene match: 21. The CDR3 nucleotides are TGTGCCAGCAGCTCAGGACAGGGACGATTTCCCGTCTCCGCTTCCTACGAGCAGTACTTC. Translating it yields CASSSGQGRFPVSASYEQYF. The full variable domain, in which reference TRBV13 and TRBJ2-7 provide the parts outside the CDR3, is AAGVIQSPRHLIKEKRETATLKCYPIPRHDTVYWYQQGPGQDPQFLISFYEKMQSDKGSIPDRFSAQQFSDYHSELNMSSLELGDSALYFCASSSGQGRFPVSASYEQYFGPGTRLTVT.

The J gene is TRBJ2-3, the V gene TRBV18; 7 bases line up with TRBD1. V trimming: 2 bases; J trimming: 3 bases; junction bases outside the gene matches: 2. CDR3 size: 14 residues. The germline gives CDR1 KGHSH, CDR2 LQKENI. CDR3 region: CASSPIQGTDTQYF. As DNA, the CDR3 is TGTGCCAGCTCACCAATACAGGGGACAGATACGCAGTATTTT. The full variable domain, with the rest looked up from reference TRBV18 and TRBJ2-3, is NAGVMQNPRHLVRRRGQEARLRCSPMKGHSHVYWYRQLPEEGLKFMVYLQKENIIDESGMPKERFSAEFPKEGPSILRIQQVVRGDSAAYFCASSPIQGTDTQYFGPGTRLTVL.

The rearrangement joins TRBV6-1 to TRBJ1-6, with unresolved D. Germline CDR1 is MNHNS and CDR2 is SASEGT. V was trimmed by 0 bases and J by 7 bases, leaving 13 bases between them. The CDR3 spans 16 residues. CDR3 DNA sequence: TGTGCCAGCAGTGAAGCGATAGGAGGGCACAATTCACCCCTCCACTTT. Amino acid sequence: CASSEAIGGHNSPLHF.

The J gene is TRBJ1-1, the V gene TRBV7-3, with D possibly being TRBD1 (5 bases). Looked up from germline, CDR1 is SGHTA and CDR2 is FQGTGA. The CDR3 has 14 amino acids. Trimming left V 4 bases short and J 5 bases short, with 14 bases between. CDR3: CASSSDPGKTEAFF. In nucleotides, the CDR3 is TGTGCCAGCAGCTCGGACCCAGGGAAAACTGAAGCTTTCTTT.

The chain uses TRBV27 and TRBJ2-3; 7 positions agree with TRBD2. The CDR3 contains 15 residues. Trimming removed 2 bases from V and 3 bases from J; junction bases left unmatched: 5. Germline V lookup: CDR1 MNHEY, CDR2 SMNVEV (reference sequence). The CDR3 loop is CASSLRRGRTDTQYF. The CDR3 nucleotides are TGTGCCAGCAGTTTACGGCGGGGGAGAACAGATACGCAGTATTTT.

To note about this clone: At the DNA level, this CDR3 is encoded by other sequences in the same sample as well. This rearrangement joins TRBV18 to TRBJ1-6; tentatively, D is TRBD1 (5 bases). Per the germline V gene, CDR1 is KGHSH and CDR2 is LQKENI. V was trimmed by 3 bases and J by 10 bases, leaving 13 bases between them. The length of the CDR3 is 14 residues. CDR3 coding DNA: TGTGCCAGCTCACCCGGGCAGGGAGGCTCACCCCTCCACTTT. Translation gives CASSPGQGGSPLHF.

This sequence joins TRBV6-1 and TRBJ1-5; 7 bases fit TRBD1. There are 15 residues in the CDR3. After removal of 10 bases from V and 5 bases from J, the junction contained 14 bases not matched to a gene. The V gene's germline CDR1 is MNHNS and CDR2 SASEGT. The CDR3 loop reads CATQTGTEIYQPQHF. The CDR3 coding sequence is TGTGCCACCCAAACGGGGACAGAAATTTATCAGCCCCAGCATTTT.

V is TRBV7-2 and J is TRBJ1-1; a weak D match, TRBD1 (6 bases). CDR1 is SGHTA and CDR2 is FQGNSA in the germline V gene. Trimming pared 3 bases from V and 0 bases from J, leaving 11 bases between. The CDR3 totals 15 residues. The CDR3 DNA sequence: TGTGCCAGCAGCTTGACAGGAGACATGAACACTGAAGCTTTCTTT. Encoded protein: CASSLTGDMNTEAFF.

V usage is TRBV5-1 and J usage is TRBJ2-7; 11 nucleotides agree with TRBD1. V was pared by 4 bases and J by 0 bases, with 6 bases of the junction left unmatched. CDR1 is SGHRS and CDR2 is YFSETQ in the germline V gene. The CDR3 covers 16 residues. Here the CDR3 reads CASSRMDRGLSYEQYF. CDR3 nucleotides: TGCGCCAGCAGCAGAATGGACAGGGGGCTCTCCTACGAGCAGTACTTC.

The chain couples TRBV18 to TRBJ2-5; 10 nucleotides agree with TRBD2. The germline V gene encodes CDR1 KGHSH and CDR2 LQKENI. V shed 4 bases, J shed 2 bases, and the junction held 4 bases outside the gene matches. The CDR3 is 15 amino acids. The chain's CDR3 is CASSRILAGQETQYF. CDR3 sequence (DNA): TGTGCCAGCTCACGAATACTAGCGGGGCAAGAGACCCAGTACTTC.